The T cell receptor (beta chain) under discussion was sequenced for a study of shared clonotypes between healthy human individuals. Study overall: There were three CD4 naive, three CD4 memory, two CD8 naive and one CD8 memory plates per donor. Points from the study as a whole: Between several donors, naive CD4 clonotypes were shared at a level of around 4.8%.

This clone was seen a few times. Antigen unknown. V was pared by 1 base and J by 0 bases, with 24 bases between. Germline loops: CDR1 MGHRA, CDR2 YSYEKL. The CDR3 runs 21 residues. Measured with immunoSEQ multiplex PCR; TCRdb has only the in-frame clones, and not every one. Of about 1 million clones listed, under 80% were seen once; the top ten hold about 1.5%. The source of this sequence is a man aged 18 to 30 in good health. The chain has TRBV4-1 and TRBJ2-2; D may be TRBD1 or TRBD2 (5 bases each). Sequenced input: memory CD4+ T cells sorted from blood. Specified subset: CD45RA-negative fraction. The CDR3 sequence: CASSQAIFARSGRTNTGELFF. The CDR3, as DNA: TGCGCCAGCAGCCAAGCCATTTTCGCGCGGTCGGGACGGACGAACACCGGGGAGCTGTTTTTT.